This TCR beta chain was retrieved from a study of patients and donors after allogeneic stem cell transplantation (dated by TCRdb to 2018 to 2020). About this clonotype itself: Its recognized antigen is unknown. Base qualities are not at hand, and no much larger clone is one base apart.

The library was generated by RT-PCR. The instrument given in TCRdb is NextSeq 550. The public reads were reanalyzed by TCRdb: fastp trimming at Q25, MiXCR alignment, in-frame beta chains only. CDR3 protein sequences are deduplicated, and each keeps its most common genes and DNA. Across this sample there are roughly 880,000 distinct CDR3 sequences, with roughly 18% seen only once. Jointly, the top ten make up around 5.5% of the sample. Spanning cysteine to phenylalanine, the CDR3 consists of 15 amino acids. The read is trimmed to its CDR3 DNA, 45 bases read in frame from base 1. CDR1 and CDR2 are drawn from the germline V gene (reference sequence): GTSNPN, SVGIG. The junction shows trimming of 4 bases on V and 0 bases on J, plus 10 bases between the germline ends.

This TCR was recovered from a human donor who was either an allogeneic HSCT recipient or a stem cell or donor lymphocyte infusion donor (not recorded which). It is not recorded whose cells these are; they may come from a transplant donor. In this chain, TRBV30 is recombined with TRBJ2-6; a confident D gene designation cannot be given. The sequenced sample was blood, either unsorted or a sorted T cell fraction (not recorded which). For the CDR3, the sequence is CAWTSGNSGANVLTF. The nucleotides are TGTGCCTGGACTTCGGGCAACTCTGGGGCCAACGTCCTGACTTTC.